One sample yielded the 21 T cell receptor beta chains listed below, sequenced in a study of blood T cell repertoires in COVID-19. Repertoires were generated with immunoSEQ multiplex PCR, while TCRdb's copy carries only in-frame clones and drops some. The data contain about 90,000 clones, 80% to 90% of them singletons. The sequencing sample was made of peripheral blood. The receptors were gathered from a human donor in a cohort sampled during active COVID-19.

V and J are TRBV6-1 and TRBJ1-6; 9 bases align to TRBD1. The CDR3 consists of 16 residues. V shed 1 base and J 10 bases; nucleotides not matched to a gene: 8. Germline CDR1 and CDR2: MNHNS and SASEGT. The CDR3 reads CASSEVRGQGRSPLHF. The CDR3 DNA reads TGTGCCAGCAGTGAAGTTAGGGGACAGGGTCGATCACCCCTCCACTTT.

The chain is built from TRBV2 and TRBJ1-3; D unclear. V lost 2 bases, J lost 9 bases, and 20 bases lay in between. Germline values: CDR1 SNHLY, CDR2 FYNNEI. This CDR3 has 16 residues. Written as DNA, the CDR3 is TGTGCCAGCAGTGAAAGTCGGGGTCAGGTTCGGAGCACCATATATTTT. Protein sequence: CASSESRGQVRSTIYF.

This clone was picked up a small number of times. The chain is built from TRBV11-2 and TRBJ2-4; D uncertain. This CDR3 has 18 residues. Germline V gives CDR1 SGHAT, CDR2 FQNNGV. V was clipped by 1 base and J by 0 bases, with 16 bases between them. The DNA of the CDR3 is TGTGCCAGCAGCTTAGGTCTAGAAGTAATACTAGCCAAAAACATTCAGTACTTC. This translates into CASSLGLEVILAKNIQYF. The variable domain in full, completed from reference TRBV11-2 and TRBJ2-4, reads EAGVAQSPRYKIIEKRQSVAFWCNPISGHATLYWYQQILGQGPKLLIQFQNNGVVDDSQLPKDRFSAERLKGVDSTLKIQPAKLEDSAVYLCASSLGLEVILAKNIQYFGAGTRLSVL.

This chain uses TRBV7-2 with TRBJ2-7; TRBD2 matches at 13 bases. The CDR3 sequence is 15 residues long. Germline V CDR1 and CDR2: SGHTA, FQGNSA. V dropped 6 bases and J dropped 6; count of bases not matched to a gene: 8. In DNA form, the CDR3 reads TGTGCCAGCAGTGCCGAACTAGCGGGGGGGCGCGAGCAGTACTTC. Encoded protein: CASSAELAGGREQYF.

The chain combines TRBV7-6 with TRBJ2-1, with TRBD2 identical over 10 bases. The CDR3 is 13 residues long. Germline V CDR1 and CDR2: SGHVS, FNYEAQ. With V trimmed by 5 bases and J by 9 bases, 4 bases remained unmatched. The CDR3: CASSPGLASEQFF. As DNA, the CDR3 is TGTGCCAGCAGCCCGGGACTAGCGAGTGAGCAGTTCTTC.

The chain recombines TRBV6-2 or TRBV6-3 with TRBJ2-7; perhaps TRBD1 as D (6 bases). Germline CDR1 is MNHEY and CDR2 is SVGEGT. The CDR3 covers 11 residues. The V and J ends lost 4 bases and 12 bases respectively, with 13 bases between them. The CDR3 nucleotides are TGTGCCAGCAGTTTTCCGGGACACACGTACTTC. This codes for CASSFPGHTYF.

The V and J genes are TRBV19 and TRBJ2-7, with 7 nucleotides matching TRBD2. The CDR3 extends over 15 amino acids. Germline V gives CDR1 LNHDA, CDR2 SQIVND (reference sequence). With 1 base clipped from V and 0 bases from J, the junction kept 3 bases outside the gene matches. CDR3 nucleotide sequence: TGTGCCAGTAGTATAGGGGGGGGGTCCTCCTACGAGCAGTACTTC. It codes for CASSIGGGSSYEQYF.

The chain carries TRBV19 and TRBJ1-5; 10 positions agree with TRBD1. CDR3 length equals 16 residues. J lost 6 bases, V lost 4 bases, and 9 bases had no gene match. The germline gives CDR1 LNHDA, CDR2 SQIVND (reference sequence). CDR3: CASSKVDRGLGQPQHF. The CDR3 coding sequence is TGTGCCAGTAGTAAAGTCGACAGGGGGCTAGGTCAGCCCCAGCATTTT.

The chain recombines TRBV4-1 with TRBJ1-3; 10 bases are a match to TRBD1. Germline-derived CDR1 and CDR2 are MGHRA and YSYEKL. After removal of 3 bases from V and 4 bases from J, the junction contained 3 bases not matched to a gene. The CDR3 consists of 15 residues. The CDR3, as DNA: TGCGCCAGCAGCCAGGGGACAGGGGTCGGAAACACCATATATTTT. This encodes CASSQGTGVGNTIYF.

This rearrangement joins TRBV12-5 to TRBJ2-5; 8 nucleotides align to TRBD2. This CDR3 contains 14 residues. CDR1 and CDR2 from the germline V gene are LGHNT and FRNRAP. With 1 base clipped from V and 5 bases from J, the junction kept 3 bases outside the gene matches. The CDR3 region has the DNA TGTGCTAGTGGTTTGGCAGCTAGCGGGGAGACCCAGTACTTC. Its translation: CASGLAASGETQYF.

This clone was counted once. V and J are TRBV28 and TRBJ1-2, with D uncertain. The CDR3 is 11 residues long. Trimming stripped 11 bases from V and 4 bases from J, with 11 bases between. Germline assignment: CDR1 MDHEN and CDR2 SYDVKM. CDR3 sequence (DNA): TGTGCCGGGAGAGGAGTCTATGGCTACACCTTC. This gives the protein CAGRGVYGYTF.

The J gene is TRBJ1-3, the V gene TRBV11-2, with D tentatively TRBD1 (5 bases). The V end was cut by 1 base, the J end by 4 bases, with 11 bases between. This CDR3 contains 15 residues. Germline-derived CDR1 and CDR2 are SGHAT and FQNNGV. The CDR3 nucleotides read TGTGCCAGCAGCTTAGGAAGGGGCGTAGGAAACACCATATATTTT. It codes for CASSLGRGVGNTIYF.

This chain uses TRBV6-6 with TRBJ1-4; the match to TRBD1 covers 8 bases. Trimming cost V 6 bases and J 0 bases; bases outside gene matches: 3. The CDR3 contains 15 residues. Germline V lookup: CDR1 MNHNY, CDR2 SVGAGI (reference sequence). CDR3 region: CASRGQGATNEKLFF. CDR3 sequence (DNA): TGTGCCAGCAGAGGACAGGGTGCAACTAATGAAAAACTGTTTTTT.

The table lists this clone with a count of one. The chain is built from TRBV7-9 and TRBJ2-1; D ambiguous. Deletions cut 2 bases from V and 2 bases from J, with 10 bases between. Germline assignment: CDR1 SEHNR and CDR2 FQNEAQ (reference sequence). This CDR3 contains 15 residues. The chain's CDR3 is CASSLIGGPYNEQFF. CDR3 coding DNA: TGTGCCAGCAGCTTAATTGGTGGGCCCTACAATGAGCAGTTCTTC.

The V gene is TRBV4-2, the J gene TRBJ2-3; 10 bases line up with TRBD2. The CDR3 loop spans 17 amino acids. The trim removed 2 bases at V and 2 bases at J, leaving 7 bases unmatched. CDR1 and CDR2 (germline): LGHNA, YNFKEQ. DNA of the CDR3: TGTGCCAGCAGCCAATTAGCGGGGGGTTTCACCACAGATACGCAGTATTTT. Its protein is CASSQLAGGFTTDTQYF.

The rearrangement uses TRBV5-5 and TRBJ2-1, with TRBD1 identical over 9 bases. The V gene end was trimmed by 0 bases and the J gene end by 7 bases; junction bases not matched to a gene: 5. The germline CDR1 and CDR2 sequences are SGHKS and YYEKEE (reference sequence). This CDR3 spans 15 amino acids. In nucleotides, the CDR3 is TGTGCCAGCAGCTTGGTGGGACAGGGAATTAATGAGCAGTTCTTC. Its translation: CASSLVGQGINEQFF.

The chain couples TRBV5-1 to TRBJ2-2; TRBD2 matches 14 bases. CDR1 is SGHRS and CDR2 is YFSETQ in the germline V gene. The CDR3 is 17 residues long. Unmatched junction bases numbered 3, after V lost 0 bases and J lost 5 bases. In DNA form, the CDR3 reads TGCGCCAGCAGCTTGGCGAGACTAGCGGGAGGGACCGGGGAGCTGTTTTTT. Residues: CASSLARLAGGTGELFF.

The chain recombines TRBV7-3 with TRBJ2-7; 13 nucleotides match TRBD2. Germline trimming cut 3 bases from V and 5 bases from J; bases unmatched to any gene: 4. The CDR3 length is 15 residues. Germline V gene data show CDR1 as SGHTA and CDR2 as FQGTGA. CDR3 nucleotide sequence: TGTGCCAGCAGCTTGACTAGCGGGGGGCCCCACGAGCAGTACTTC. Translated: CASSLTSGGPHEQYF.

The gene calls are TRBV25-1 and TRBJ1-2, with D unresolved. Trimming took 0 bases from V and 7 from J, leaving 6 bases between them. The CDR3 runs 12 residues. The germline V gene encodes CDR1 MGHDK and CDR2 SYGVNS. CDR3 nucleotides: TGTGCCAGCAGTGAATACGAGGGTGGCTACACCTTC. Its translation is CASSEYEGGYTF.

V and J are TRBV7-9 and TRBJ2-3; 13 nucleotides line up with TRBD2. CDR3 length: 15 residues. Losses at the gene ends were 2 bases for V and 10 bases for J; bases not matched to a gene: 6. Germline lookup yields CDR1 SEHNR and CDR2 FQNEAQ (reference sequence). The DNA for the CDR3 is TGTGCCAGCAGCTTAAGCACTAGCGGGGGGGAAGCGCAGTATTTT. The encoded protein is CASSLSTSGGEAQYF.

This clone was picked up a small number of times. The chain has TRBV21-1 and TRBJ2-5; TRBD1, the table's D call, was not compared with the DNA. TRBV21-1 is a pseudogene locus. The CDR3 totals 16 residues. The CDR3 loop reads CASSNLDRPLQETQYF. The CDR3 nucleotides read TGTGCCAGCAGCAACCTAGACAGACCACTCCAAGAGACCCAGTACTTC.